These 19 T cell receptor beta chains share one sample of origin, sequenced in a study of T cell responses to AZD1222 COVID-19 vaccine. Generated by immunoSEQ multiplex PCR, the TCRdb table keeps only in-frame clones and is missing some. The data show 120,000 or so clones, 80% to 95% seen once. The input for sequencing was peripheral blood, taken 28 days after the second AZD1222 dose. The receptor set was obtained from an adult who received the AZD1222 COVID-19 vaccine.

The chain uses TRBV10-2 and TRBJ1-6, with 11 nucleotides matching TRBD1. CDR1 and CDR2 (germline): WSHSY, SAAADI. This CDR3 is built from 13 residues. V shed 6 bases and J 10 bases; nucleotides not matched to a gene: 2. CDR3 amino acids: CASRGTGGSPLHF. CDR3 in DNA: TGCGCCAGCAGAGGGACAGGGGGATCACCCCTCCACTTT.

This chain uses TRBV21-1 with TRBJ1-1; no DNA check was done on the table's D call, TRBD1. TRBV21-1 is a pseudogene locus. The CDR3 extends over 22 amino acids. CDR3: CASSTGQGPVWAYARLNTEAFF. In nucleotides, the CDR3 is TGTGCCAGCAGCACAGGACAGGGCCCCGTCTGGGCTTACGCCAGATTGAACACTGAAGCTTTCTTT.

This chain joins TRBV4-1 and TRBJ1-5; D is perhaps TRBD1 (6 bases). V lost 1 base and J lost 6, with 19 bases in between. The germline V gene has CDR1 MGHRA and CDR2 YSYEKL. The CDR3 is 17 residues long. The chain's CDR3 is CASSQGGGGNFFQPQHF. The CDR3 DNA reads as TGCGCCAGCAGCCAAGGTGGGGGGGGCAATTTCTTTCAGCCCCAGCATTTT.

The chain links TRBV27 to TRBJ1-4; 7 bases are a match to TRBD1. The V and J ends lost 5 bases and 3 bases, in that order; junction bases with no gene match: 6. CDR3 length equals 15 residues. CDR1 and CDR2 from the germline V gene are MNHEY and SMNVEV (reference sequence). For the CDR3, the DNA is TGTGCCAGCAGTCCTAAGGGGGCGGCTAATGAAAAACTGTTTTTT. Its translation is CASSPKGAANEKLFF. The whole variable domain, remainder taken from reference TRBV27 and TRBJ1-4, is EAQVTQNPRYLITVTGKKLTVTCSQNMNHEYMSWYRQDPGLGLRQIYYSMNVEVTDKGDVPEGYKVSRKEKRNFPLILESPSPNQTSLYFCASSPKGAANEKLFFGSGTQLSVL.

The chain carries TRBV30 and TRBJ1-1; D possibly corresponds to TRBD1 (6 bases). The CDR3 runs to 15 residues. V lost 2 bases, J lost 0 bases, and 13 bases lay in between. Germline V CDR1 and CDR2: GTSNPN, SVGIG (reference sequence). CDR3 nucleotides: TGTGCCTGGAGTCGATGGGGGGCCCTGAACACTGAAGCTTTCTTT. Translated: CAWSRWGALNTEAFF.

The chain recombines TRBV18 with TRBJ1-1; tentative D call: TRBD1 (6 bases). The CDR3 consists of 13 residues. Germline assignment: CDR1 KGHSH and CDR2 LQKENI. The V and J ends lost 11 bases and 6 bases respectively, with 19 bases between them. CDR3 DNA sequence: TGTGCCGTGAAGGAGGGGGTTAACGCTGAAGCTTTCTTT. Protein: CAVKEGVNAEAFF.

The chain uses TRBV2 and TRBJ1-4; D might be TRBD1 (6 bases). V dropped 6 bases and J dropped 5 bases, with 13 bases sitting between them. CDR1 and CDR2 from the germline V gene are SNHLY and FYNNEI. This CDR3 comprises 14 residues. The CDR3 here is CASRTGQKNEKLFF. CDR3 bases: TGTGCCAGCAGGACCGGACAGAAGAATGAAAAACTGTTTTTT. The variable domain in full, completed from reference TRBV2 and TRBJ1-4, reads EPEVTQTPSHQVTQMGQEVILRCVPISNHLYFYWYRQILGQKVEFLVSFYNNEISEKSEIFDDQFSVERPDGSNFTLKIRSTKLEDSAMYFCASRTGQKNEKLFFGSGTQLSVL.

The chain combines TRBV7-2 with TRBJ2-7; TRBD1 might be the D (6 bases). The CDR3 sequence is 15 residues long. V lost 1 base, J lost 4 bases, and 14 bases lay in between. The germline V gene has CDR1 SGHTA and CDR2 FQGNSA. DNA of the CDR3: TGTGCCAGCAGCTTAGGGCCAGGGGCCTTTTACGAGCAGTACTTC. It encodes CASSLGPGAFYEQYF.

The chain's CDR3 is CASSLARGRGTEAFF. CDR3 in DNA: TGTGCCAGCAGCTTAGCTCGGGGTCGAGGCACTGAAGCTTTCTTT. This chain uses TRBV7-2 with TRBJ1-1, with D unresolved. Germline CDR1 SGHTA, CDR2 FQGNSA. Trimming took off 0 bases at V and 4 bases at J, with 12 bases between the two ends. This CDR3 has 15 amino acids. The full variable domain, with the rest looked up from reference TRBV7-2 and TRBJ1-1, is GAGVSQSPSNKVTEKGKDVELRCDPISGHTALYWYRQSLGQGLEFLIYFQGNSAPDKSGLPSDRFSAERTGGSVSTLTIQRTQQEDSAVYLCASSLARGRGTEAFFGQGTRLTVV.

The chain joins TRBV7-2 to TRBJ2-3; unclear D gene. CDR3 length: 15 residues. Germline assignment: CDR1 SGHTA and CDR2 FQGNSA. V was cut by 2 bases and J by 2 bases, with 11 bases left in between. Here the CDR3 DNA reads TGTGCCAGCAGCTTATTAAGTGGGGTCACAGATACGCAGTATTTT. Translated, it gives CASSLLSGVTDTQYF.

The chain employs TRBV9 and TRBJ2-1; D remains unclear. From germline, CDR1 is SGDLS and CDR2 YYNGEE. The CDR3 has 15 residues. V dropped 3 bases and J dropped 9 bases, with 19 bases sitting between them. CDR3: CASSADVDGRSEQFF. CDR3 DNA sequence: TGTGCCAGCAGCGCGGACGTTGACGGGCGGAGTGAGCAGTTCTTC.

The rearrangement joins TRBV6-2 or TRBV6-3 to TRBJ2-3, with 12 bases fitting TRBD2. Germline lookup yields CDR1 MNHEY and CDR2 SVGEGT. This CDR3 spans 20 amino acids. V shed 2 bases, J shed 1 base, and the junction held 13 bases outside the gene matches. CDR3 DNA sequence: TGTGCCAGCAGTTACGCCAGACTAGCGGGGGATTTTTTCGGCACAGATACGCAGTATTTT. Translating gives CASSYARLAGDFFGTDTQYF.

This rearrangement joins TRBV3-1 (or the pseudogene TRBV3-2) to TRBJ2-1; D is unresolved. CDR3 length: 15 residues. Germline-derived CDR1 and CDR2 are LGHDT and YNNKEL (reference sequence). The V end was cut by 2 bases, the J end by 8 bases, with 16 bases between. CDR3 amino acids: CASSQHKRMFDEQFF. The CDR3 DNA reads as TGTGCCAGCAGCCAACACAAAAGGATGTTCGATGAGCAGTTCTTC.

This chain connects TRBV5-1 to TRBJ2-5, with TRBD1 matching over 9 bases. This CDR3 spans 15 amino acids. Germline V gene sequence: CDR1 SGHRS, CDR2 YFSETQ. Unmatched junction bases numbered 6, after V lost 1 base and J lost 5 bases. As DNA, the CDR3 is TGCGCCAGCAGCTTGTTCCCCGGGACAGGGGAGACCCAGTACTTC. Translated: CASSLFPGTGETQYF.

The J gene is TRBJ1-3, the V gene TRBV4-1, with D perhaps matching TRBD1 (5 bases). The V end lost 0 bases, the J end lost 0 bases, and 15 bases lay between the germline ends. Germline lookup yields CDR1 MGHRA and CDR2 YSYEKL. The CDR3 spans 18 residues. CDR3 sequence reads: CASSQDVGRAISGNTIYF. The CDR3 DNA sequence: TGCGCCAGCAGCCAAGATGTTGGCAGGGCTATCTCTGGAAACACCATATATTTT.

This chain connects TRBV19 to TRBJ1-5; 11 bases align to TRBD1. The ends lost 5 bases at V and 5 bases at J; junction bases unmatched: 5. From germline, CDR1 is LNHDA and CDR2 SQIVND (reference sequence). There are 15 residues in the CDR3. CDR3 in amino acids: CASSRGQGAHQPQHF. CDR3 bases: TGTGCCAGTAGTCGAGGACAGGGGGCTCATCAGCCCCAGCATTTT.

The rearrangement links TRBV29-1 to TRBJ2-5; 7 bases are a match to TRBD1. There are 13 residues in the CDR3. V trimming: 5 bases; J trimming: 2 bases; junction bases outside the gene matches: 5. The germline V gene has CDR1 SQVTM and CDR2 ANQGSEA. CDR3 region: CSVRGTAQETQYF. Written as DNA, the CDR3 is TGCAGCGTTAGAGGGACAGCTCAAGAGACCCAGTACTTC.

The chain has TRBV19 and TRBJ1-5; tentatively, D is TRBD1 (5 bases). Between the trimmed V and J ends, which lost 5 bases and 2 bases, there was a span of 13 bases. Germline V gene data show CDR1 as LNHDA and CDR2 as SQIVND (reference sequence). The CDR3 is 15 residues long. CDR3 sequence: CASSGGDLGNQPQHF. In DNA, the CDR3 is TGTGCCAGTAGTGGGGGGGATTTGGGCAATCAGCCCCAGCATTTT.

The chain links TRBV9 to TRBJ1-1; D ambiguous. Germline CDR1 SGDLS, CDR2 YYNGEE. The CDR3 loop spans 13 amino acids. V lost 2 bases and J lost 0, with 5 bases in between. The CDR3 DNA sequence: TGTGCCAGCAGCGTTACGGTGAACACTGAAGCTTTCTTT. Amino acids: CASSVTVNTEAFF.